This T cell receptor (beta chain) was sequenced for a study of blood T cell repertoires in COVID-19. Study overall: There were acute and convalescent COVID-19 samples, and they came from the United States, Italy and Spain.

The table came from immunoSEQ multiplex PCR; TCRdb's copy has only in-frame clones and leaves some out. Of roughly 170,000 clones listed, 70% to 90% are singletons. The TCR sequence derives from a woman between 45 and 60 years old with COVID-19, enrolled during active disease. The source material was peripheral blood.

The CDR3 loop reads CASSLSGESLTEAFF. DNA for the CDR3: TGTGCCAGCTCACTTTCCGGGGAGAGTCTCACTGAAGCTTTCTTT. The chain employs TRBV18 and TRBJ1-1; no firm D call. The CDR3 contains 15 residues. Trimming shortened V by 4 bases and J by 4 bases, and 16 bases separated the two germline ends. Germline lookup yields CDR1 KGHSH and CDR2 LQKENI.